The source of this T cell receptor (beta chain) is a study of tumor and adjacent non-tumor tissue in lung cancer. Study results and caveats: TCR diversity was significantly greater in tumor than normal lung tissue.

Three rounds of nested PCR, following a modified ARM-PCR protocol, produced the TCRbeta library. TCRdb processed the multiplex PCR reads anew with MiXCR; each CDR3 protein has one entry. The repertoire holds 200,000 to 250,000 distinct CDR3 sequences, around 70% seen once, with roughly 24% in the top ten. No cell sorting was done before RNA was extracted from the tissue. A remark on this clonotype: Its cognate antigen is unknown. This may be a read error: a much more frequent sequence differs by one nucleotide.

Sequences were obtained from lung tumor tissue. This sequence originates from a man aged 55 to 70 with non-small cell lung cancer.

CDR3 protein: CASIQEKMNTEAFF. The CDR3 DNA reads TGCGCCAGCATCCAAGAAAAAATGAACACTGAAGCTTTCTTT. The rearrangement joins TRBV4-2 to TRBJ1-1; D gene ambiguous. This CDR3 is 14 amino acids long. Germline V lookup: CDR1 LGHNA, CDR2 YNFKEQ.